This T cell receptor beta chain was observed in a study of T cells in localized non-small cell lung cancer. The study's findings and limits: T cell clonality was highest in uninvolved adjacent lung, above tumor. Median detection of top 100 tumor clones in adjacent lung was under 75 clones. Heterogeneity remains possible, as sequencing covered one tumor region only. Greater blood T cell density accompanied longer overall survival.

The germline CDR1 and CDR2 sequences are LNHDA and SQIVND (reference sequence). V was cut by 5 bases and J by 0 bases, with 11 bases left in between. CDR3 length equals 15 residues. Note on this clone: Antigen unknown.

Libraries were prepared by immunoSEQ multiplex PCR; TCRdb keeps only in-frame clonotypes and omits some of them. The table lists about 24,000 clones, around 86% of them singletons. This chain uses TRBV19 with TRBJ2-4, with D possibly matching TRBD1 (5 bases). The sequence came from a male donor at least 60 years old with stage II squamous cell lung carcinoma. The sample was peripheral blood, taken before any cancer treatment. CDR3 sequence (DNA): TGTGCCAGTAGTCCCCCAGGGATAGCCAAAAACATTCAGTACTTC. It yields the protein CASSPPGIAKNIQYF.